Below are 24 T cell receptor beta chains sequenced from a single sample in a study of early T cells in non-severe SARS-CoV-2 infection. TCRdb independently ran MiXCR on the 5' RACE reads; one entry per CDR3 protein. The sample holds about 80,000 distinct CDR3 sequences, around a tenth seen once. Specimen: whole blood. The receptors derive from an adult who was a healthcare worker with PCR-confirmed SARS-CoV-2 infection or an uninfected control (not recorded which).

This clonotype was detected many times. CDR3 sequence (DNA): TGTGCCAGCAGTTTCTTTGGGACTAGACGTATTCAGTACTTC. Its protein product is CASSFFGTRRIQYF. J is TRBJ2-4 and V is TRBV28, with 8 bases lining up with TRBD2. With 3 bases clipped from V and 10 bases from J, the junction kept 8 bases outside the gene matches. This CDR3 has 14 residues. Per the germline V gene, CDR1 is MDHEN and CDR2 is SYDVKM.

This clonotype was seen ten or more times. At one end the junction does not follow the germline gene, possibly because of a read error. This sequence joins TRBV28 and TRBJ1-2; D is undetermined. The CDR3 is made up of 15 amino acids. Germline loops: CDR1 MDHEN, CDR2 SYDVKM. The CDR3 protein is CASSRSLGISYGHIF. CDR3 DNA: TGTGCCAGCAGCCGATCGCTAGGGATTTCCTATGGCCACATCTTC.

This clonotype occurred many times. This rearrangement joins TRBV12-3 or TRBV12-4 to TRBJ2-7, with D perhaps assigned TRBD1 or TRBD2 (5 bases each). The CDR3 totals 13 residues. The V end lost 5 bases, the J end lost 5 bases, and 13 bases lay between the germline ends. CDR3 DNA sequence: TGTGCCAGCAGTCTCGGGGCTGCAAACGAGCAGTACTTC. It encodes CASSLGAANEQYF.

This clonotype was found many times. V is TRBV4-1 and J is TRBJ2-7; no firm D call. V dropped 1 base and J dropped 3 bases, with 13 bases sitting between them. CDR3 size: 15 residues. CDR1 and CDR2 (germline): MGHRA, YSYEKL. CDR3 loop: CASSQVGSSNYEQYF. CDR3 sequence (DNA): TGCGCCAGCAGCCAAGTCGGTAGTAGCAACTACGAGCAGTACTTC.

This clonotype occurred many times. V is TRBV6-6 and J is TRBJ2-6, with 7 bases that match TRBD1. From germline, CDR1 is MNHNY and CDR2 SVGAGI (reference sequence). Trimming took 6 bases from V and 3 from J; bases not matched to a gene: 11. The CDR3 has 17 residues. CDR3 bases: TGTGCCAGCAGCCCATCGACAGGGATAATTGGGGCCAACGTCCTGACTTTC. This codes for CASSPSTGIIGANVLTF.

This clonotype was observed a few times. The rearrangement joins TRBV20-1 to TRBJ2-1; 7 bases map to TRBD1. This CDR3 has 15 residues. Germline-derived CDR1 and CDR2 are DFQATT and SNEGSKA (reference sequence). J gave up 1 base and V 6 bases, and 9 bases lay outside the gene matches. The CDR3 reads CSASSKDRSYNEQFF. CDR3 DNA sequence: TGCAGTGCCAGCAGCAAGGACAGGTCCTACAATGAGCAGTTCTTC.

V gene TRBV5-1 combines with J gene TRBJ1-3; D not certain. This CDR3 has 14 residues. The V gene lost 0 bases and the J gene lost 0 bases, with 4 bases spanning the gap. Germline V lookup: CDR1 SGHRS, CDR2 YFSETQ. The CDR3 coding sequence is TGCGCCAGCAGCTTGGAAACCTCTGGAAACACCATATATTTT. It specifies CASSLETSGNTIYF.

The chain is built from TRBV20-1 and TRBJ2-7; no firm D call. The CDR3 consists of 13 residues. Germline CDR1 and CDR2: DFQATT and SNEGSKA (reference sequence). With 3 bases removed from V and 3 bases from J, the gap between germline ends came to 12 bases. DNA of the CDR3: TGCAGTGCTAGTAGCTTGGGCTTCTACGAGCAGTACTTC. It specifies CSASSLGFYEQYF.

The rearrangement uses TRBV27 and TRBJ2-7; D remains unclear. Germline V gene lookup returns CDR1 MNHEY and CDR2 SMNVEV (reference sequence). The CDR3 runs to 13 residues. Trimming stripped 8 bases from V and 3 bases from J, with 14 bases between. CDR3 protein: CASGRGARYEQYF. The CDR3 nucleotides are TGTGCCAGCGGGCGAGGCGCCCGCTACGAGCAGTACTTC.

In this sample, this clonotype turned up a few times. The chain carries TRBV6-2 or TRBV6-3 and TRBJ1-1; D gene unclear. CDR1 and CDR2 from the germline V gene are MNHEY and SVGEGT. Trimming removed 7 bases from V and 7 bases from J, with 13 bases in between. CDR3 length: 12 residues. CDR3 nucleotides: TGTGCCAGCACCACTTCAGGTATTGAAGCTTTCTTT. This translates into CASTTSGIEAFF.

The rearrangement joins TRBV9 to TRBJ2-5, with TRBD2 matching 10 bases. CDR1 and CDR2 from the germline V gene are SGDLS and YYNGEE. The CDR3 totals 16 residues. V was clipped by 0 bases and J by 1 base; unmatched bases: 3. The CDR3 is CASSVGSGRPQETQYF. As DNA, the CDR3 is TGTGCCAGCAGCGTAGGTAGCGGGAGGCCCCAAGAGACCCAGTACTTC. The whole variable domain, remainder taken from reference TRBV9 and TRBJ2-5, is DSGVTQTPKHLITATGQRVTLRCSPRSGDLSVYWYQQSLDQGLQFLIQYYNGEERAKGNILERFSAQQFPDLHSELNLSSLELGDSALYFCASSVGSGRPQETQYFGPGTRLLVL.

The chain is built from TRBV7-9 and TRBJ2-3; the match to TRBD2 covers 9 bases. This CDR3 is 16 amino acids long. Trimming removed 6 bases from V and 1 base from J; junction bases left unmatched: 8. Germline CDR1 and CDR2: SEHNR and FQNEAQ (reference sequence). Here the CDR3 reads CASRSRLADRTDTQYF. CDR3 coding DNA: TGTGCCAGCAGGTCCAGACTAGCGGATCGCACAGATACGCAGTATTTT.

This clonotype was counted at least ten times. The rearrangement joins TRBV12-3 or TRBV12-4 to TRBJ1-6; TRBD1 matches 8 bases. After removal of 5 bases from V and 10 bases from J, the junction contained 7 bases not matched to a gene. The CDR3 is 14 residues long. The CDR3 sequence is CASSPGTGVSPLHF. For the CDR3, the DNA is TGTGCCAGCAGTCCCGGGACAGGAGTCTCACCCCTCCACTTT.

This clonotype was counted ten times or more. The CDR3 DNA sequence: TGTGCCAGCAGCTTAGCAGGGAGAGGAGACAATGAGCAGTTCTTC. It specifies CASSLAGRGDNEQFF. The J gene is TRBJ2-1, the V gene TRBV7-2; TRBD2 is a possible D gene (5 bases). Per germline, CDR1 SGHTA and CDR2 FQGNSA. This CDR3 contains 15 residues. Trimming took off 0 bases at V and 5 bases at J, with 11 bases between the two ends.

This clonotype has ten or more counts. The V and J genes are TRBV7-8 and TRBJ2-5; D gene uncertain. The CDR3 has 15 amino acids. Trimming removed 1 base from V and 2 bases from J, with 11 bases in between. The germline V gene encodes CDR1 SGHVS and CDR2 FQNEAQ. The CDR3 here is CASSLGRVRQETQYF. The CDR3, as DNA: TGTGCCAGCAGCTTAGGAAGGGTTCGACAAGAGACCCAGTACTTC.

This clonotype was observed many times. V gene TRBV7-6 combines with J gene TRBJ2-6; no definite D call. The V and J ends lost 1 base and 0 bases respectively, with 7 bases between them. There are 16 residues in the CDR3. Germline loops: CDR1 SGHVS, CDR2 FNYEAQ. The DNA of the CDR3 is TGTGCCAGCAGCTTAGAGAACCCCTCTGGGGCCAACGTCCTGACTTTC. Encoded protein: CASSLENPSGANVLTF.

There are many counts of this clonotype. The chain uses TRBV3-1 and TRBJ2-7; TRBD1 might be the D (6 bases). The CDR3 runs to 13 residues. CDR1 is LGHDT, CDR2 YNNKEL, per germline (reference sequence). V was trimmed by 1 base and J by 3 bases, leaving 7 bases between them. CDR3 coding DNA: TGTGCCAGCAGCCAAGTAGGGGGCTACGAGCAGTACTTC. It encodes CASSQVGGYEQYF.

This chain links TRBV29-1 with TRBJ1-2; D remains unclear. V was shortened by 5 bases and J by 4 bases, with 8 bases between the two germline ends. This CDR3 region has 11 residues. The germline V gene encodes CDR1 SQVTM and CDR2 ANQGSEA. The DNA for the CDR3 is TGCAGCGTTCTGATTGGCTATGGCTACACCTTC. This codes for CSVLIGYGYTF.

This clonotype was detected a few times. The rearrangement joins TRBV20-1 to TRBJ2-3; 9 bases agree with TRBD2. CDR1 is DFQATT and CDR2 is SNEGSKA in the germline V gene (reference sequence). The ends lost 1 base at V and 6 bases at J; junction bases unmatched: 11. The CDR3 totals 16 residues. The CDR3 loop reads CSARVGGLAKMDTQYF. In nucleotides, the CDR3 is TGCAGTGCTAGAGTGGGGGGACTAGCCAAAATGGATACGCAGTATTTT.

The gene calls are TRBV13 and TRBJ2-7; possibly TRBD1 or TRBD2 for D (6 bases each). Germline lookup yields CDR1 PRHDT and CDR2 FYEKMQ (reference sequence). This CDR3 is 15 amino acids long. Trimming left V 1 base short and J 6 bases short, with 16 bases between. This CDR3 is CASSLEFGGQGEQYF. CDR3 DNA: TGTGCCAGCAGCTTAGAATTTGGGGGGCAGGGCGAGCAGTACTTC. The variable domain in full, completed from reference TRBV13 and TRBJ2-7, reads AAGVIQSPRHLIKEKRETATLKCYPIPRHDTVYWYQQGPGQDPQFLISFYEKMQSDKGSIPDRFSAQQFSDYHSELNMSSLELGDSALYFCASSLEFGGQGEQYFGPGTRLTVT.

V usage is TRBV9 and J usage is TRBJ2-4; 9 positions agree with TRBD1. With V trimmed by 4 bases and J by 6 bases, 14 bases remained unmatched. The CDR3 has 17 residues. The germline CDR1 and CDR2 sequences are SGDLS and YYNGEE. The CDR3 coding sequence is TGTGCCAGCAGCCGGACTTCGACAGGGGGGGTTGGAAACATTCAGTACTTC. Protein: CASSRTSTGGVGNIQYF.

This clonotype was found a few times. J is TRBJ2-5 and V is TRBV4-1; 8 bases fit TRBD2. V shed 3 bases and J 5 bases; nucleotides not matched to a gene: 5. This CDR3 comprises 14 residues. The germline gives CDR1 MGHRA, CDR2 YSYEKL. The CDR3 spells CASSHPRTSETQYF. The DNA for the CDR3 is TGCGCCAGCAGCCATCCTCGGACTAGCGAGACCCAGTACTTC.

There are a few counts of this clonotype. V gene TRBV2 combines with J gene TRBJ2-3; D gene ambiguous. This CDR3 is 13 amino acids long. V lost 6 bases and J lost 1, with 8 bases in between. Germline V gene lookup returns CDR1 SNHLY and CDR2 FYNNEI. The CDR3 reads CASRGTGTDTQYF. The DNA of the CDR3 is TGTGCCAGCAGAGGTACGGGCACAGATACGCAGTATTTT.

V usage is TRBV29-1 and J usage is TRBJ2-7; a possible D gene is TRBD2 (7 bases). The V end was cut by 6 bases, the J end by 3 bases, with 27 bases between. Germline values: CDR1 SQVTM, CDR2 ANQGSEA. The CDR3 has 17 residues. CDR3 DNA: TGCAGCGTGCCAGCGGGGCTATATTTCAGGGGCTACTACGAGCAGTACTTC. Its translation is CSVPAGLYFRGYYEQYF.